This T cell receptor beta chain was captured by sequencing in a study of blood T cell repertoires in COVID-19. Study overall: Acute-phase and convalescent COVID-19 samples originated in the United States, Italy and Spain. The cDNA or gDNA used as material had been derived from T cells, B-cell-depleted T cells, or PBMCs.

Per the original data handling: Amplification from reference gene primers served as the basis for estimated nucleated cell counts. Profiling relied on immunoSEQ multiplex PCR, and the TCRdb table lists in-frame clones only, not all of them. V, J and clone size are those of that table, while D and trimming were read from the DNA. Of a few hundred thousand clones listed, 80% to 90% are singletons. Sequencing used peripheral blood. The TCR was taken from a man aged 55 to 70 with acute or convalescent COVID-19.

DNA of the CDR3: TGCGCCAGCAGTCTACGAAGAATGCTAGCGGGAGTTGAGACCCAGTACTTC. Its protein is CASSLRRMLAGVETQYF. The genes are TRBV23-1 and TRBJ2-5; 10 bases are shared with TRBD2. TRBV23-1 is an open reading frame, and its role is uncertain. CDR3 length equals 17 residues. V shed 4 bases and J 5 bases; nucleotides not matched to a gene: 13.